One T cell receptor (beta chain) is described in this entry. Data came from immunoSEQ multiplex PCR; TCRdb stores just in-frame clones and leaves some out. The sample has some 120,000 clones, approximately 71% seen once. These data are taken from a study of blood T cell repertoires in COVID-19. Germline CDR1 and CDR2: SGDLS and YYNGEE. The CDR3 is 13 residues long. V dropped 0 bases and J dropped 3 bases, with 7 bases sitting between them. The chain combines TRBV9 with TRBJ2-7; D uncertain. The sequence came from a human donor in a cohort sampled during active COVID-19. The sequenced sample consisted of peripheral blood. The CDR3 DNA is TGTGCCAGCAGCGTAGGAGAGGTCTACGAGCAGTACTTC. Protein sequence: CASSVGEVYEQYF.